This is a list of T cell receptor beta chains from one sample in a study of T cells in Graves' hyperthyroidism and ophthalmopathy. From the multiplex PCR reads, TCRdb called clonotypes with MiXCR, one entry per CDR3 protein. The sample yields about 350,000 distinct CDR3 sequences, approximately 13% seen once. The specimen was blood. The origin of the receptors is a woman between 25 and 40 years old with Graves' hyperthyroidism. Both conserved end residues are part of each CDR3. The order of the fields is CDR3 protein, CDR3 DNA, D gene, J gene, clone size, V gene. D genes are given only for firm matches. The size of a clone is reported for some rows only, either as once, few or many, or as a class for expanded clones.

cdr3_aa: CASSQRSAYNEQFF
cdr3_nt: TGCGCCAGCAGCCAACGCAGCGCTTACAATGAGCAGTTCTTC
d_call: -
j_call: TRBJ2-1
clone_size: few
v_call: TRBV4-1

cdr3_aa: CATETFGTSGTDTQYF
cdr3_nt: TGTGCCACAGAGACCTTCGGGACTAGCGGCACAGATACGCAGTATTTT
d_call: TRBD2
j_call: TRBJ2-3
clone_size: many
v_call: TRBV28

cdr3_aa: CASRRGGSTDTQYF
cdr3_nt: TGTGCCAGCAGACGAGGCGGGAGCACAGATACGCAGTATTTT
d_call: -
j_call: TRBJ2-3
clone_size: few
v_call: TRBV2

cdr3_aa: CASRGSTNEKLFF
cdr3_nt: TGTGCCAGCAGGGGTAGCACTAATGAAAAACTGTTTTTT
d_call: -
j_call: TRBJ1-4
clone_size: many
v_call: TRBV2

cdr3_aa: CASSPLGHWSYEQYF
cdr3_nt: TGTGCCAGCTCACCACTGGGGCATTGGTCCTACGAGCAGTACTTC
d_call: -
j_call: TRBJ2-7
clone_size: -
v_call: TRBV18

cdr3_aa: CSAYNPRGTSDEQYF
cdr3_nt: TGCAGTGCCTATAACCCCAGGGGGACCTCGGACGAGCAGTACTTC
d_call: TRBD1
j_call: TRBJ2-7
clone_size: -
v_call: TRBV20-1

cdr3_aa: CSVEDVGLGSYNEQFF
cdr3_nt: TGCAGCGTTGAAGATGTGGGACTGGGCTCCTACAATGAGCAGTTCTTC
d_call: -
j_call: TRBJ2-1
clone_size: many
v_call: TRBV29-1

cdr3_aa: CASSRAGNTEAFF
cdr3_nt: TGTGCCAGCAGCCGTGCAGGGAACACTGAAGCTTTCTTT
d_call: -
j_call: TRBJ1-1
clone_size: many
v_call: TRBV7-8

cdr3_aa: CSVREGAGAFF
cdr3_nt: TGCAGCGTTAGGGAGGGCGCGGGTGCTTTCTTT
d_call: -
j_call: TRBJ1-1
clone_size: many
v_call: TRBV29-1

cdr3_aa: CASRDPSGRIYEQYF
cdr3_nt: TGTGCCAGCAGGGACCCTAGCGGGAGGATCTACGAGCAGTACTTC
d_call: TRBD2
j_call: TRBJ2-7
clone_size: many
v_call: TRBV2

cdr3_aa: CASSPPGGSELQYF
cdr3_nt: TGTGCCAGCTCACCACCCGGCGGGAGTGAACTTCAGTACTTC
d_call: TRBD2
j_call: TRBJ2-4
clone_size: -
v_call: TRBV18

cdr3_aa: CASSQGVYGYTF
cdr3_nt: TGTGCCAGCAGCCAAGGAGTGTATGGCTACACCTTC
d_call: -
j_call: TRBJ1-2
clone_size: few
v_call: TRBV3-1

cdr3_aa: CASSEGPTGELFF
cdr3_nt: TGTGCCAGCAGCGAAGGTCCCACCGGGGAGCTGTTTTTT
d_call: -
j_call: TRBJ2-2
clone_size: -
v_call: TRBV9

cdr3_aa: CASKRGLLGVDEKLFF
cdr3_nt: TGTGCCAGCAAGAGAGGCCTATTAGGAGTAGATGAAAAACTGTTTTTT
d_call: -
j_call: TRBJ1-4
clone_size: many
v_call: TRBV2

cdr3_aa: CASSLRRTFFSNYGYTF
cdr3_nt: TGTGCCAGCAGTTTAAGGAGGACATTTTTTTCTAACTATGGCTACACCTTC
d_call: -
j_call: TRBJ1-2
clone_size: few
v_call: TRBV28

cdr3_aa: CASSRTSGRAQDTQYF
cdr3_nt: TGTGCCAGCAGCAGGACTAGCGGGAGGGCCCAGGATACGCAGTATTTT
d_call: TRBD2
j_call: TRBJ2-3
clone_size: many
v_call: TRBV11-1

cdr3_aa: CASSRNGVGYGYTF
cdr3_nt: TGTGCCAGCAGCCGCAATGGGGTAGGGTATGGCTACACCTTC
d_call: -
j_call: TRBJ1-2
clone_size: few
v_call: TRBV13

cdr3_aa: CASSLTAEEYF
cdr3_nt: TGTGCCAGCAGCTTGACGGCGGAAGAGTACTTC
d_call: -
j_call: TRBJ2-5
clone_size: few
v_call: TRBV5-5

cdr3_aa: CASSASGSNEQFF
cdr3_nt: TGCGCCAGCAGCGCTAGCGGGAGCAATGAGCAGTTCTTC
d_call: TRBD2
j_call: TRBJ2-1
clone_size: -
v_call: TRBV5-1

cdr3_aa: CASRGDSHQPQHF
cdr3_nt: TGTGCCAGCAGGGGAGACAGCCATCAGCCCCAGCATTTT
d_call: -
j_call: TRBJ1-5
clone_size: many
v_call: TRBV2

cdr3_aa: CSARPGLASYEQYF
cdr3_nt: TGCAGTGCTAGACCGGGACTAGCGTCCTACGAGCAGTACTTC
d_call: TRBD2
j_call: TRBJ2-7
clone_size: many
v_call: TRBV20-1

cdr3_aa: CASSSPGQESYERYF
cdr3_nt: TGTGCCAGCAGTTCTCCGGGACAGGAGTCCTACGAGCGGTACTTC
d_call: TRBD1
j_call: TRBJ2-7
clone_size: -
v_call: TRBV12-3/TRBV12-4

cdr3_aa: CASSPTGTVYEQYF
cdr3_nt: TGCGCCAGCAGCCCGACAGGGACGGTCTACGAGCAGTACTTC
d_call: TRBD1
j_call: TRBJ2-7
clone_size: few
v_call: TRBV5-1

cdr3_aa: CASSLGGGPRDEQFF
cdr3_nt: TGTGCCAGCAGTTTAGGGGGGGGCCCCCGGGATGAGCAGTTCTTC
d_call: -
j_call: TRBJ2-1
clone_size: many
v_call: TRBV12-3/TRBV12-4

cdr3_aa: CASSVGGRSNEQFF
cdr3_nt: TGTGCCAGCAGCGTCGGCGGGAGGTCGAATGAGCAGTTCTTC
d_call: TRBD2
j_call: TRBJ2-1
clone_size: -
v_call: TRBV9